These 26 T cell receptor beta chains were sequenced from one sample in a study of regulatory T cells in long-lasting Graves disease. Documented time point: newly diagnosed GD, antithyroid drugs for less than 3 months. Making the TCR library involved RNA that had been extracted from PBMCs. HTBI primers from iRepertoire and Arm-PCR of CDR3 regions yielded the TCR beta libraries. TCRdb redid the calling of the multiplex PCR reads with MiXCR, one entry per CDR3 protein. The profile covers roughly 610,000 distinct CDR3 sequences, with around 15% appearing a single time and 15% to 20% taken by the ten largest. This sample also belongs to another study, concerning T cells in Graves' hyperthyroidism and ophthalmopathy.

The sequencing here drew on peripheral blood mononuclear cells (PBMCs), taken at new diagnosis, from a patient treated with antithyroid drugs. Every receptor here comes from a woman between 25 and 40 years old with Graves disease.

In its sample, this clonotype was seen a few times. This chain links TRBV11-2 with TRBJ1-1; 8 bases agree with TRBD1. Germline V gives CDR1 SGHAT, CDR2 FQNNGV. This CDR3 spans 14 amino acids. The trim removed 5 bases at V and 11 bases at J, leaving 13 bases unmatched. The CDR3 DNA is TGTGCCAGCAGCCGGCCCGGACAGGGACTTGACGCTTTCTTT. It is translated as CASSRPGQGLDAFF.

Many counts were recorded for this clonotype. The chain is built from TRBV27 and TRBJ1-1; D perhaps matches TRBD1 (5 bases). Germline-derived CDR1 and CDR2 are MNHEY and SMNVEV (reference sequence). V lost 3 bases and J lost 6, with 11 bases in between. CDR3 length: 13 amino acids. The CDR3 spells CASSFGQSAEAFF. CDR3 DNA sequence: TGTGCCAGCAGTTTCGGACAATCAGCTGAAGCTTTCTTT.

This clonotype was counted ten times or more. This chain joins TRBV28 and TRBJ2-1, with 7 bases aligning to TRBD2. CDR1 MDHEN and CDR2 SYDVKM come from the germline V gene. The V gene end was trimmed by 8 bases and the J gene end by 7 bases; junction bases not matched to a gene: 11. The CDR3 consists of 14 residues. This chain's CDR3 is CASSSGSFSNEQFF. CDR3 sequence (DNA): TGTGCCAGCTCTAGCGGAAGCTTCTCTAATGAGCAGTTCTTC.

This clonotype was seen at least ten times. As DNA, the CDR3 is TGTGCCAGCAGTGAATGGGACACATACACTGAAGCTTTCTTT. Protein product: CASSEWDTYTEAFF. The chain employs TRBV6-1 and TRBJ1-1; D is possibly TRBD1 (6 bases). This CDR3 has 14 amino acids. Per the germline V gene, CDR1 is MNHNS and CDR2 is SASEGT. V lost 2 bases to trimming and J lost 3 bases, with 10 bases between them.

The chain links TRBV13 to TRBJ1-1, with D unresolved. This CDR3 is built from 17 residues. Trimming removed 5 bases from V and 0 bases from J, with 19 bases in between. Germline CDR1 is PRHDT and CDR2 is FYEKMQ (reference sequence). The CDR3 is CASSPGVVAGMNTEAFF. The CDR3 bases are TGTGCCAGCAGCCCTGGAGTGGTGGCGGGAATGAACACTGAAGCTTTCTTT.

This clonotype was detected many times. The CDR3 sequence is CASSLVRTGGHSPLHF. The CDR3 coding sequence is TGTGCCAGCAGCTTAGTTCGGACAGGCGGCCATTCACCCCTCCACTTT. The chain employs TRBV7-2 and TRBJ1-6; the match to TRBD1 covers 7 bases. After removal of 1 base from V and 8 bases from J, the junction contained 8 bases not matched to a gene. Germline assignment: CDR1 SGHTA and CDR2 FQGNSA. The CDR3 has 16 residues.

This clonotype has at least ten counts. J is TRBJ2-1 and V is TRBV12-5; maybe TRBD2 (5 bases). Trimming removed 6 bases from V and 10 bases from J, with 10 bases in between. Germline V CDR1 and CDR2: LGHNT, FRNRAP. This CDR3 has 11 residues. This CDR3 is CASGPEGEQFF. The CDR3, as DNA: TGTGCTAGTGGCCCTGAGGGAGAGCAGTTCTTC. Full variable domain (outside the CDR3, taken from reference TRBV12-5 and TRBJ2-1): DARVTQTPRHKVTEMGQEVTMRCQPILGHNTVFWYRQTMMQGLELLAYFRNRAPLDDSGMPKDRFSAEMPDATLATLKIQPSEPRDSAVYFCASGPEGEQFFGPGTRLTVL.

The V and J genes are TRBV10-1 and TRBJ2-3, with no clear D. Germline CDR1 is WNHNN and CDR2 is SYGVQD (reference sequence). The CDR3 is 13 residues long. V lost 0 bases and J 1 base, leaving 2 bases between the germline ends. CDR3 sequence reads: CASSESGTDTQYF. The CDR3 DNA reads TGCGCCAGCAGTGAGTCGGGCACAGATACGCAGTATTTT.

This clonotype was observed a few times. CDR3 in amino acids: CSAMTTEFNEQFF. Here the CDR3 DNA reads TGCAGTGCTATGACGACGGAATTCAATGAGCAGTTCTTC. This sequence joins TRBV20-1 and TRBJ2-1; no clear D. The CDR3 loop spans 13 amino acids. CDR1 DFQATT and CDR2 SNEGSKA come from the germline V gene (reference sequence). V lost 4 bases and J 6 bases, leaving 13 bases between the germline ends.

The sample holds many counts of this clonotype. V gene TRBV28 combines with J gene TRBJ1-2; 9 bases map to TRBD1. CDR3 length equals 16 residues. V lost 4 bases, J lost 1 base, and 7 bases stayed unmatched. Germline values: CDR1 MDHEN, CDR2 SYDVKM. The CDR3 loop is CASSSWDRVVNYGYTF. CDR3 DNA: TGTGCCAGCAGTTCTTGGGACAGGGTAGTTAACTATGGCTACACCTTC.

There are many counts of this clonotype. This chain uses TRBV7-9 with TRBJ1-1; TRBD1 is a possible D gene (5 bases). This CDR3 comprises 15 residues. V lost 5 bases and J lost 0, with 13 bases in between. Germline CDR1 and CDR2: SEHNR and FQNEAQ (reference sequence). Here the CDR3 DNA reads TGTGCCAGCAGCCCCCTCGGGGGTTTGAACACTGAAGCTTTCTTT. It codes for CASSPLGGLNTEAFF.

This clonotype was counted ten times or more. V usage is TRBV7-8 and J usage is TRBJ2-2, with D perhaps matching TRBD1 or TRBD2 (5 bases each). The CDR3 covers 17 residues. Germline CDR1 is SGHVS and CDR2 is FQNEAQ. V gave up 6 bases and J gave up 1 base, with 18 bases separating them. The CDR3 DNA follows: TGTGCCAGCAGACGCAATCCCGGGACCCTGAACACCGGGGAGCTGTTTTTT. The encoded protein is CASRRNPGTLNTGELFF. Together with reference TRBV7-8 and TRBJ2-2, the CDR3 gives the full variable domain: GAGVSQSPRYKVAKRGQDVALRCDPISGHVSLFWYQQALGQGPEFLTYFQNEAQLDKSGLPSDRFFAERPEGSVSTLKIQRTQQEDSAVYLCASRRNPGTLNTGELFFGEGSRLTVL.

This chain links TRBV13 with TRBJ1-1; 7 bases line up with TRBD1. Germline V gene data show CDR1 as PRHDT and CDR2 as FYEKMQ (reference sequence). This CDR3 is 14 amino acids long. V shed 5 bases, J shed 3 bases, and the junction held 6 bases outside the gene matches. The CDR3 protein is CASSVRTGHTEAFF. In DNA form, the CDR3 reads TGTGCCAGCAGCGTTCGGACAGGTCACACTGAAGCTTTCTTT. The whole variable domain, filled in from reference TRBV13 and TRBJ1-1, reads AAGVIQSPRHLIKEKRETATLKCYPIPRHDTVYWYQQGPGQDPQFLISFYEKMQSDKGSIPDRFSAQQFSDYHSELNMSSLELGDSALYFCASSVRTGHTEAFFGQGTRLTVV.

The sample holds a few counts of this clonotype. A junction boundary mismatches the germline segment, possibly from a read error. The rearrangement links TRBV28 to TRBJ1-1, with 9 bases identical to TRBD1. CDR1 MDHEN and CDR2 SYDVKM come from the germline V gene. CDR3 length: 16 residues. The DNA of the CDR3 is TGCGCCAGCAGCCAAGGGCCAACAGGGGGCTATACTGAAGCTTTCTTT. Its protein product is CASSQGPTGGYTEAFF. The full variable domain, its missing parts supplied by reference TRBV28 and TRBJ1-1, is DVKVTQSSRYLVKRTGEKVFLECVQDMDHENMFWYRQDPGLGLRLIYFSYDVKMKEKGDIPEGYSVSREKKERFSLILESASTNQTSMYLCASSQGPTGGYTEAFFGQGTRLTVV.

This clonotype was counted ten times or more. The chain couples TRBV28 to TRBJ1-1; D is ambiguous. V lost 6 bases and J 5 bases, leaving 16 bases between the germline ends. CDR3 length: 14 amino acids. Germline V gives CDR1 MDHEN, CDR2 SYDVKM. This CDR3 reads CASRPRRLITEAFF. CDR3 coding DNA: TGTGCCAGCAGGCCTAGGAGGCTAATTACTGAAGCTTTCTTT.

This sequence joins TRBV3-1 and TRBJ2-1; 7 positions agree with TRBD2. Looked up from germline, CDR1 is LGHDT and CDR2 is YNNKEL (reference sequence). The CDR3 length is 14 residues. The junction had 3 bases not matched to a gene; V was cut back by 4 bases and J by 3 bases. In nucleotides, the CDR3 is TGTGCCAGCAGCCGAGGGACTAACTACAATGAGCAGTTCTTC. This encodes CASSRGTNYNEQFF.

This clonotype was found many times. CDR3: CASSYYGTGGGEQYF. CDR3 nucleotides: TGTGCCAGCAGTTACTATGGGACAGGGGGTGGCGAGCAGTACTTC. The chain has TRBV6-2 or TRBV6-3 and TRBJ2-7, with 11 nucleotides matching TRBD1. CDR3 length equals 15 residues. Trimming cost V 1 base and J 6 bases; bases outside gene matches: 5. CDR1 and CDR2 (germline): MNHEY, SVGEGT.

This clonotype came up a few times. This sequence joins TRBV20-1 and TRBJ1-3; D ambiguous. V shed 6 bases and J shed 1 base, with 16 bases lying between them. Germline V lookup: CDR1 DFQATT, CDR2 SNEGSKA (reference sequence). This CDR3 region has 15 residues. The CDR3 bases are TGCAGTGCCCCCCCTTTGGGTACTTCTGGAAACACCATATATTTT. Amino acid sequence: CSAPPLGTSGNTIYF.

The table lists this clonotype with a few counts. V usage is TRBV19 and J usage is TRBJ2-2, with TRBD1 identical over 8 bases. This CDR3 is built from 16 residues. CDR1 is LNHDA and CDR2 is SQIVND in the germline V gene (reference sequence). V trimming: 9 bases; J trimming: 2 bases; junction bases outside the gene matches: 11. The CDR3 nucleotides read TGTGCCAGCCTAGACCCGGGACAGGTCAACACCGGGGAGCTGTTTTTT. Translating gives CASLDPGQVNTGELFF.

In its sample, this clonotype was seen many times. The rearrangement links TRBV6-2 or TRBV6-3 to TRBJ2-3; perhaps TRBD2 as D (6 bases). Germline CDR1 reads MNHEY; CDR2 reads SVGEGT. The CDR3 is 14 residues long. V lost 5 bases and J 2 bases, leaving 11 bases between the germline ends. The CDR3 here is CASSRGLPTDTQYF. CDR3 bases: TGTGCCAGCAGTCGGGGACTCCCCACAGATACGCAGTATTTT.

In regard to this clonotype: Mismatch with germline at one junction end may stem from a read error. The chain links TRBV7-2 to TRBJ2-7, with TRBD2 matching 9 bases. The germline V gene encodes CDR1 SGHTA and CDR2 FQGNSA. CDR3 length: 13 amino acids. The DNA of the CDR3 is TGTGCCAGCAGCTTTCAAACTAGCGGGCGTCTTTTATTC. This encodes CASSFQTSGRLLF.

This clonotype was seen a single time. It may be a read error: a sequence one base away is much more abundant. V and J are TRBV3-1 and TRBJ1-2; D gene unclear. This CDR3 is built from 14 residues. V was cut by 5 bases and J by 5 bases, with 15 bases left in between. Per germline, CDR1 LGHDT and CDR2 YNNKEL (reference sequence). CDR3 region: CASSTRRILYGYTF. CDR3 nucleotide sequence: TGTGCCAGCAGCACGCGACGGATACTGTATGGCTACACCTTC. The full variable domain, rest sourced from reference TRBV3-1 and TRBJ1-2, is DTAVSQTPKYLVTQMGNDKSIKCEQNLGHDTMYWYKQDSKKFLKIMFSYNNKELIINETVPNRFSPKSPDKAHLNLHINSLELGDSAVYFCASSTRRILYGYTFGSGTRLTVV.

The V gene is TRBV24-1, the J gene TRBJ2-1, with unresolved D. The CDR3 consists of 14 residues. Per the germline V gene, CDR1 is KGHDR and CDR2 is SFDVKD. V shed 3 bases and J shed 8 bases, with 13 bases lying between them. CDR3 amino acids: CATSDPPPVDEQFF. CDR3 coding DNA: TGTGCCACCAGTGATCCCCCCCCCGTCGATGAGCAGTTCTTC.

This clonotype was seen ten or more times. The chain employs TRBV11-2 and TRBJ2-7, with a possible D match to TRBD2 (6 bases). The CDR3 is 13 residues long. Looked up from germline, CDR1 is SGHAT and CDR2 is FQNNGV. V shed 5 bases and J shed 5 bases, with 13 bases lying between them. The CDR3 bases are TGTGCCAGCAGCCTCGGACTAACCGACGAGCAGTACTTC. Protein product: CASSLGLTDEQYF.

This clonotype showed up just a few times. The gene calls are TRBV30 and TRBJ1-4; TRBD1 is a possible D gene (6 bases). The CDR3 runs to 14 residues. Per germline, CDR1 GTSNPN and CDR2 SVGIG (reference sequence). The V end lost 7 bases, the J end lost 3 bases, and 15 bases lay between the germline ends. The CDR3 bases are TGTGCCTCGACACAGGGAGTGGCTAATGAAAAACTGTTTTTT. Its translation is CASTQGVANEKLFF.

This clonotype was found many times. The genes are TRBV3-1 and TRBJ1-1; 10 nucleotides line up with TRBD1. The germline CDR1 and CDR2 sequences are LGHDT and YNNKEL (reference sequence). The CDR3 covers 16 residues. The junction had 8 bases not matched to a gene; V was cut back by 3 bases and J by 4 bases. CDR3 loop: CASSHLPGTGATEAFF. The CDR3 DNA reads as TGTGCCAGCAGCCACCTTCCCGGGACAGGGGCCACTGAAGCTTTCTTT.